The 30 T cell receptor beta chains presented below share a single source sample, sequenced in a study of beta chain features in type 1 diabetes. These receptors are not linked to any known antigen. Expressed TCRB transcripts were sequenced, since all the RNA that had been isolated was reverse transcribed. Method: immunoSEQ multiplex PCR; TCRdb's copy keeps in-frame clones and lacks some. Here the sample spans around 300,000 clones, approximately 15% being singletons. Findings and limits, study-wide: All four CD4+ subsets from Type 1 diabetes patients carried moderately but significantly shorter TCRB CDR3s.

The sequenced sample consisted of naive CD4+ T cells from blood. These receptors originate from a man between 18 and 35 years old with type 1 diabetes.

J is TRBJ2-7 and V is TRBV6-1; D is undetermined. V was cut by 2 bases and J by 4 bases, with 6 bases left in between. The CDR3 length is 12 residues. CDR1 and CDR2 (germline): MNHNS, SASEGT. Here the CDR3 reads CASSESRYEQYF. In DNA form, the CDR3 reads TGTGCCAGCAGTGAAAGCCGGTACGAGCAGTACTTC.

This clone came up a few times. V and J are TRBV6-6 and TRBJ1-5, with D possibly TRBD1 on 6 matching bases. The CDR3 extends over 15 amino acids. V gave up 6 bases and J gave up 1 base, with 13 bases separating them. Germline CDR1 MNHNY, CDR2 SVGAGI (reference sequence). The CDR3 protein is CASRSGVRSNQPQHF. The CDR3 nucleotides read TGTGCCAGCAGGTCAGGGGTAAGAAGCAATCAGCCCCAGCATTTT.

This clone was seen a few times. V gene TRBV7-9 combines with J gene TRBJ1-1, with D hard to call. Trimming took 7 bases from V and 2 from J, leaving 5 bases between them. The CDR3 runs 11 residues. CDR1 and CDR2 from the germline V gene are SEHNR and FQNEAQ (reference sequence). As DNA, the CDR3 is TGTGCCAGCACTTTAAACACTGAAGCTTTCTTT. Translation: CASTLNTEAFF. Combining the CDR3 with reference TRBV7-9 and TRBJ1-1 gives the whole variable domain DTGVSQNPRHKITKRGQNVTFRCDPISEHNRLYWYRQTLGQGPEFLTYFQNEAQLEKSRLLSDRFSAERPKGSFSTLEIQRTEQGDSAMYLCASTLNTEAFFGQGTRLTVV.

This clone was counted between two and nine times. The chain combines TRBV5-1 with TRBJ2-1, with D hard to call. The CDR3 has 15 amino acids. Trimming cost V 3 bases and J 1 base, with 11 bases left between them. Germline CDR1 reads SGHRS; CDR2 reads YFSETQ. The CDR3 region has the DNA TGCGCCAGCAGCTCGCTCAGCGCGTCCTACAATGAGCAGTTCTTC. Translated: CASSSLSASYNEQFF.

This CDR3 reads CSVEGRQAQETQYF. In DNA, the CDR3 is TGCAGCGTTGAGGGGAGACAGGCCCAAGAGACCCAGTACTTC. V usage is TRBV29-1 and J usage is TRBJ2-5; perhaps TRBD1 as D (6 bases). The germline V and J ends were trimmed by 3 bases and 1 base, with 12 bases remaining between them. This CDR3 region has 14 residues. In germline, CDR1 is SQVTM, CDR2 ANQGSEA.

This clone was counted between two and nine times. The chain employs TRBV7-9 and TRBJ1-1; perhaps TRBD1 as D (6 bases). Germline V lookup: CDR1 SEHNR, CDR2 FQNEAQ (reference sequence). This CDR3 is built from 11 residues. V lost 5 bases, J lost 8 bases, and 9 bases lay in between. Written as DNA, the CDR3 is TGTGCCAGCAGCGTTGACAGGGAAGCTTTCTTT. It translates to CASSVDREAFF.

The chain is built from TRBV5-1 and TRBJ1-4; D unclear. Germline-derived CDR1 and CDR2 are SGHRS and YFSETQ. The CDR3 has 19 amino acids. V lost 0 bases to trimming and J lost 4 bases, with 22 bases between them. CDR3 DNA: TGCGCCAGCAGCTTGGGACCGGGTTTCTGGGAGGCGAGTAATGAAAAACTGTTTTTT. This gives the protein CASSLGPGFWEASNEKLFF.

This clone has only a few counts. This chain joins TRBV7-2 and TRBJ2-7, with a possible D match to TRBD2 (5 bases). Between the trimmed V and J ends, which lost 4 bases and 3 bases, there was a span of 16 bases. This CDR3 spans 15 amino acids. Germline V lookup: CDR1 SGHTA, CDR2 FQGNSA. As DNA, the CDR3 is TGTGCCAGCAGCTCCCTCACTAGAGGGTACTACGAGCAGTACTTC. As protein: CASSSLTRGYYEQYF.

The V call is TRBV4-1, the J call TRBJ2-7; D unresolved. Per the germline V gene, CDR1 is MGHRA and CDR2 is YSYEKL. The CDR3 consists of 14 residues. V gave up 4 bases and J gave up 4 bases, with 14 bases separating them. The CDR3 sequence is CASSPENRWYEQYF. The CDR3 nucleotides read TGCGCCAGCAGCCCCGAAAATAGATGGTACGAGCAGTACTTC.

J is TRBJ2-1 and V is TRBV30, with D perhaps TRBD1 (6 bases). The CDR3 loop spans 15 amino acids. CDR1 is GTSNPN and CDR2 is SVGIG in the germline V gene (reference sequence). The V end was cut by 0 bases, the J end by 4 bases, with 13 bases between. The chain's CDR3 is CAWSVLRQDYNEQFF. The DNA for the CDR3 is TGTGCCTGGAGTGTACTCCGACAGGATTACAATGAGCAGTTCTTC.

This clone appeared a few times. The chain carries TRBV5-1 and TRBJ2-5, with 13 bases lining up with TRBD2. Trimming at V came to 4 bases and at J to 2 bases, leaving 5 bases not matched to a gene. This CDR3 has 16 residues. The germline V gene has CDR1 SGHRS and CDR2 YFSETQ. The DNA of the CDR3 is TGCGCCAGCAGCCAAGGGACTAGCGGGGATCAAGAGACCCAGTACTTC. Protein product: CASSQGTSGDQETQYF.

V usage is TRBV4-3 and J usage is TRBJ2-2, with TRBD2 identical over 7 bases. Germline values: CDR1 LGHNA, CDR2 YSLEER. V trimming: 0 bases; J trimming: 2 bases; junction bases outside the gene matches: 9. CDR3 size: 18 residues. In nucleotides, the CDR3 is TGCGCCAGCAGCCAAGACCGGACGGCTAGCGGTAACACCGGGGAGCTGTTTTTT. It specifies CASSQDRTASGNTGELFF.

The chain combines TRBV29-1 with TRBJ2-3, with D maybe TRBD1 (6 bases). Between the trimmed V and J ends, which lost 7 bases and 3 bases, there was a span of 17 bases. Germline lookup yields CDR1 SQVTM and CDR2 ANQGSEA. The CDR3 runs to 14 residues. The CDR3 DNA reads as TGCAGCGCGGAACAGGGTGTTCGGACAGATACGCAGTATTTT. Translating gives CSAEQGVRTDTQYF.

The rearrangement uses TRBV15 and TRBJ1-5, with a possible D match to TRBD1 (6 bases). Per germline, CDR1 LNHNV and CDR2 YYDKDF (reference sequence). The CDR3 contains 15 residues. The V end was cut by 5 bases, the J end by 2 bases, with 13 bases between. CDR3 amino acids: CATSGQKQGNQPQHF. The CDR3 nucleotides read TGTGCCACCAGCGGACAGAAACAGGGCAATCAGCCCCAGCATTTT.

The chain combines TRBV19 with TRBJ2-5, with 8 bases identical to TRBD2. CDR1 LNHDA and CDR2 SQIVND come from the germline V gene (reference sequence). The CDR3 sequence is 15 residues long. The V and J ends lost 5 bases and 6 bases, in that order; junction bases with no gene match: 11. CDR3 loop: CASSPFPGGGQTQYF. CDR3 sequence (DNA): TGTGCCAGTAGTCCATTCCCCGGGGGGGGACAGACCCAGTACTTC.

This rearrangement joins TRBV15 to TRBJ2-1; 9 bases align to TRBD2. CDR3 length: 16 residues. Germline V lookup: CDR1 LNHNV, CDR2 YYDKDF (reference sequence). V lost 1 base, J lost 7 bases, and 8 bases stayed unmatched. The CDR3 loop is CATSRGPSGRTNEQFF. For the CDR3, the DNA is TGTGCCACCAGCAGAGGACCCAGCGGGAGGACTAATGAGCAGTTCTTC.

The chain employs TRBV5-1 and TRBJ1-3; D gene ambiguous. V lost 0 bases, J lost 0 bases, and 7 bases lay in between. Germline-derived CDR1 and CDR2 are SGHRS and YFSETQ. This CDR3 has 15 residues. The CDR3 DNA follows: TGCGCCAGCAGCTTGGGGCAAAGCTCTGGAAACACCATATATTTT. Translating it yields CASSLGQSSGNTIYF.

The genes are TRBV28 and TRBJ1-1; maybe TRBD1 (6 bases). Trimming shortened V by 4 bases and J by 4 bases, and 13 bases separated the two germline ends. Germline-derived CDR1 and CDR2 are MDHEN and SYDVKM. CDR3 size: 14 residues. The CDR3 reads CASSSPGGRTEAFF. The CDR3 coding sequence is TGTGCCAGCAGTTCCCCGGGGGGGCGCACTGAAGCTTTCTTT.

The rearrangement uses TRBV9 and TRBJ2-1; D gene ambiguous. Germline V gene data show CDR1 as SGDLS and CDR2 as YYNGEE. The CDR3 consists of 15 residues. The CDR3 spells CATSSLSSSYNEQFF. CDR3 in DNA: TGTGCAACCTCGTCTTTATCCAGCTCCTACAATGAGCAGTTCTTC.

The chain employs TRBV11-2 and TRBJ2-3; D is ambiguous. V was shortened by 1 base and J by 4 bases, with 12 bases between the two germline ends. The CDR3 spans 15 residues. Germline V gene data show CDR1 as SGHAT and CDR2 as FQNNGV. Here the CDR3 reads CASSLVRVKADTQYF. In nucleotides, the CDR3 is TGTGCCAGCAGCTTAGTTCGGGTGAAGGCAGATACGCAGTATTTT.

The CDR3 protein is CASSSGTPIYEQYF. The CDR3 nucleotides are TGTGCCAGCAGTTCAGGGACACCGATCTACGAGCAGTACTTC. V gene TRBV25-1 combines with J gene TRBJ2-7; a weak D match, TRBD1 (6 bases). Per the germline V gene, CDR1 is MGHDK and CDR2 is SYGVNS. The V and J ends lost 5 bases and 3 bases respectively, with 14 bases between them. The CDR3 length is 14 residues.

CDR3 region: CASSTPGRNTIYF. The DNA of the CDR3 is TGTGCCAGCAGTACCCCAGGCCGAAACACCATATATTTT. This chain connects TRBV9 to TRBJ1-3; D is ambiguous. Trimming removed 5 bases at V and 5 bases at J, with 11 bases between. The CDR3 runs 13 residues. Per germline, CDR1 SGDLS and CDR2 YYNGEE.

V usage is TRBV5-1 and J usage is TRBJ2-7; D might be TRBD2 (5 bases). V shed 5 bases and J shed 2 bases, with 11 bases lying between them. CDR3 length: 13 residues. Germline V CDR1 and CDR2: SGHRS, YFSETQ. The chain's CDR3 is CASSSDGTYEQYF. The DNA of the CDR3 is TGCGCCAGCAGTTCGGACGGGACCTACGAGCAGTACTTC.

This clone appeared once. The chain uses TRBV7-2 and TRBJ1-5; possibly TRBD1 for D (6 bases). The CDR3 spans 12 residues. V gave up 3 bases and J gave up 12 bases, with 12 bases separating them. Germline loops: CDR1 SGHTA, CDR2 FQGNSA. In DNA, the CDR3 is TGTGCCAGCAGCTTTGGGGGCCGGGACCAGCATTTT. Protein: CASSFGGRDQHF. Full variable domain (outside the CDR3, taken from reference TRBV7-2 and TRBJ1-5): GAGVSQSPSNKVTEKGKDVELRCDPISGHTALYWYRQSLGQGLEFLIYFQGNSAPDKSGLPSDRFSAERTGGSVSTLTIQRTQQEDSAVYLCASSFGGRDQHFGDGTRLSIL.

This clone turned up a few times. The V and J genes are TRBV7-9 and TRBJ2-1; 11 bases line up with TRBD2. CDR1 is SEHNR and CDR2 is FQNEAQ in the germline V gene (reference sequence). The CDR3 totals 17 residues. V shed 10 bases, J shed 10 bases, and the junction held 21 bases outside the gene matches. The CDR3 DNA is TGTGCCACCACAATCCAAGGACTAGCGGGCAGGGGTGCGGAGCAGTTCTTC. This encodes CATTIQGLAGRGAEQFF.

CDR3 nucleotides: TGTGCCAGCAGTACACCGGGACTAGCCCTCAATGAGCAGTTCTTC. Translation: CASSTPGLALNEQFF. The chain has TRBV6-5 and TRBJ2-1; TRBD2 agrees at 9 bases. The CDR3 has 15 amino acids. The J segment lost 6 bases and the V segment lost 5 bases, leaving 8 bases of the junction unmatched. Per germline, CDR1 MNHEY and CDR2 SVGAGI.

The J gene is TRBJ1-4, the V gene TRBV9, with D hard to call. The CDR3 length is 14 residues. Trimming cost V 0 bases and J 5 bases, with 8 bases left between them. CDR1 is SGDLS, CDR2 YYNGEE, per germline. The CDR3 here is CASSVGFRNEKLFF. The DNA of the CDR3 is TGTGCCAGCAGCGTAGGTTTCAGGAATGAAAAACTGTTTTTT.

V usage is TRBV5-6 and J usage is TRBJ2-1; D unclear. The germline gives CDR1 SGHDT, CDR2 YYEEEE. The CDR3 is 16 amino acids. V was trimmed by 4 bases and J by 5 bases, leaving 19 bases between them. CDR3 sequence reads: CASSPGGLGLNNEQFF. The DNA of the CDR3 is TGTGCCAGCAGCCCTGGCGGCTTGGGTCTGAACAATGAGCAGTTCTTC. The full variable domain, in which reference TRBV5-6 and TRBJ2-1 provide the parts outside the CDR3, is DAGVTQSPTHLIKTRGQQVTLRCSPKSGHDTVSWYQQALGQGPQFIFQYYEEEERQRGNFPDRFSGHQFPNYSSELNVNALLLGDSALYLCASSPGGLGLNNEQFFGPGTRLTVL.

The V call is TRBV4-3, the J call TRBJ2-3; D perhaps matches TRBD1 (8 bases). Germline lookup yields CDR1 LGHNA and CDR2 YSLEER. V was pared by 1 base and J by 7 bases, with 15 bases between. CDR3 size: 15 residues. CDR3 sequence: CASSQGQGTMNTQYF. The CDR3, as DNA: TGCGCCAGCAGCCAAGGACAGGGGACTATGAATACGCAGTATTTT.

This clone has just a few counts. This chain connects TRBV11-3 to TRBJ1-1; possible D gene TRBD1, 5 bases. This CDR3 has 13 amino acids. Germline V gene sequence: CDR1 SGHNT, CDR2 YENEEA. Trimming pared 5 bases from V and 3 bases from J, leaving 10 bases between. CDR3 DNA sequence: TGTGCCAGCAGCCGATCCAGGGACACTGAAGCTTTCTTT. Its translation is CASSRSRDTEAFF. The variable domain in full, completed from reference TRBV11-3 and TRBJ1-1, reads EAGVVQSPRYKIIEKKQPVAFWCNPISGHNTLYWYLQNLGQGPELLIRYENEEAVDDSQLPKDRFSAERLKGVDSTLKIQPAELGDSAVYLCASSRSRDTEAFFGQGTRLTVV.